Sequencing of this TCR beta chain was carried out in a study of cytomegalovirus exposure and HLA in healthy donors. Study-wide results and limits: According to the study, 160 or so TCR beta chains were cytomegalovirus-associated. Both high specificity and high sensitivity reportedly marked the classifier's diagnosis of cytomegalovirus status. TCR clusters originating in the first cohort tended to co-occur in the approximately 130 validation repertoires, according to a later analysis.

The table came from immunoSEQ multiplex PCR; TCRdb's copy has only in-frame clones and leaves some out. This table has 330,000 or so clones, around 86% appearing once. The study drew the donors from its roughly 110-subject validation cohort, separate from the 666-subject first cohort. This CDR3 spans 15 amino acids. The junction had 0 bases not matched to a gene; V was cut back by 6 bases and J by 0 bases. Germline V gene data show CDR1 as MNHEY and CDR2 as SMNVEV (reference sequence). To note about this clone: No antigen is known for it.

The sequence derives from a woman under 30 in good health and CMV-seronegative. This chain joins TRBV27 and TRBJ2-2; TRBD2 aligns across 11 bases. Sequencing used PBMCs. The CDR3 DNA reads as TGTGCCAGCAGACTAGCGGGGGCGAACACCGGGGAGCTGTTTTTT. It yields the protein CASRLAGANTGELFF.